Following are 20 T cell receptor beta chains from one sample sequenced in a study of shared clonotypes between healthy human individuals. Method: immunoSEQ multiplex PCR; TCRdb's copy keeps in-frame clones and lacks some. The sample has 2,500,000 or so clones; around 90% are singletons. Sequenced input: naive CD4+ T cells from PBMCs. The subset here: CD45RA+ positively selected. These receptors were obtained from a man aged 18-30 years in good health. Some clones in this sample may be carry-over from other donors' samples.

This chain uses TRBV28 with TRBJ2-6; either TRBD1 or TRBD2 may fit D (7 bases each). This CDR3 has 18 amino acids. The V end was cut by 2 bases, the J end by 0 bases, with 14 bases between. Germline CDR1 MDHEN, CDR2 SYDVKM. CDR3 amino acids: CASSLRQGLSSGANVLTF. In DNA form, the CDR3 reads TGTGCCAGCAGTTTACGACAGGGACTAAGCTCTGGGGCCAACGTCCTGACTTTC.

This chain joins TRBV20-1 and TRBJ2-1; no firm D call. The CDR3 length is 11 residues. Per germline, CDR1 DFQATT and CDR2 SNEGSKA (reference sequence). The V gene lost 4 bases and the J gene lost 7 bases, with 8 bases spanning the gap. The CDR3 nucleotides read TGCAGTGCTAAGGTTCTGAATGAGCAGTTCTTC. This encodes CSAKVLNEQFF.

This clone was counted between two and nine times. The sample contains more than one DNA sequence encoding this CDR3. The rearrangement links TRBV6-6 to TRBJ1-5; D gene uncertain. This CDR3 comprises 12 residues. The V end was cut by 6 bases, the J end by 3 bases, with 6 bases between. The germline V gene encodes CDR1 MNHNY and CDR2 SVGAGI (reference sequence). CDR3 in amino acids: CASRGSNQPQHF. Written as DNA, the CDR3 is TGTGCCAGCAGGGGGTCCAATCAGCCCCAGCATTTT.

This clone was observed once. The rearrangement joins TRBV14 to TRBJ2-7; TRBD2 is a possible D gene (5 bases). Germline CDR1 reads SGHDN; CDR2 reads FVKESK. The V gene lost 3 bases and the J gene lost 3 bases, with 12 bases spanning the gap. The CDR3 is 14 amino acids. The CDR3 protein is CASSQTTGSYEQYF. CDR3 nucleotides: TGTGCCAGCAGCCAGACGACGGGGAGCTACGAGCAGTACTTC.

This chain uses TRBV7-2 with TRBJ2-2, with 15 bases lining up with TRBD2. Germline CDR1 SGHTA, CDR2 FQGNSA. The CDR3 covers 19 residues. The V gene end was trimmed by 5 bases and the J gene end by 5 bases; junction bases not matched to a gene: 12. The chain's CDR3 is CASSPRTSGRGPETGELFF. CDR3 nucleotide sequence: TGTGCCAGCAGCCCGCGGACTAGCGGGAGGGGTCCCGAGACCGGGGAGCTGTTTTTT.

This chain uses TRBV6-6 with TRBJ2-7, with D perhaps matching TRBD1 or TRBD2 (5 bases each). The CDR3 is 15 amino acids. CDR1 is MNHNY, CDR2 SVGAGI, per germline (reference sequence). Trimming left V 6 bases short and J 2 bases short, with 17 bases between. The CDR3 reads CASRTDRDGPYEQYF. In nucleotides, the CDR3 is TGTGCCAGCAGGACTGACCGGGACGGACCCTACGAGCAGTACTTC.

The CDR3 DNA follows: TGTGCCAGAAGCTTGGATCGAGTACTAGCGGGAGGAGTGGGCGAGCAGTACTTC. Its protein is CARSLDRVLAGGVGEQYF. The chain couples TRBV5-3 to TRBJ2-7; 12 bases agree with TRBD2. TRBV5-3 has ORF status, its function being uncertain. Trimming removed 0 bases from V and 6 bases from J; junction bases left unmatched: 13. The CDR3 totals 18 residues.

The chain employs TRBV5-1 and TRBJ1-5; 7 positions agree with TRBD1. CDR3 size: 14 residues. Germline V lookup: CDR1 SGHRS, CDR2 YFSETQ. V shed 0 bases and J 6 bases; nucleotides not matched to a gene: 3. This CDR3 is CASSLAAGGQPQHF. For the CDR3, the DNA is TGCGCCAGCAGCTTGGCGGCAGGGGGTCAGCCCCAGCATTTT.

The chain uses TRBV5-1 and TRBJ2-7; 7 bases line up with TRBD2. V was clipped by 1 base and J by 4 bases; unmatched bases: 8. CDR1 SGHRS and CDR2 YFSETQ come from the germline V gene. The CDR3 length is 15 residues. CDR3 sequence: CASSLLIAGSYEQYF. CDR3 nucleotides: TGCGCCAGCAGCTTGCTAATAGCGGGCTCTTACGAGCAGTACTTC.

Written as DNA, the CDR3 is TGCGCCAGCGGAGGGCCTACCAGAGGGAATGAGCAGTTCTTC. Protein sequence: CASGGPTRGNEQFF. The chain has TRBV10-2 and TRBJ2-1, with a weak D call TRBD2 (6 bases). This CDR3 region has 14 residues. Germline lookup yields CDR1 WSHSY and CDR2 SAAADI. Trimming shortened V by 8 bases and J by 7 bases, and 18 bases separated the two germline ends.

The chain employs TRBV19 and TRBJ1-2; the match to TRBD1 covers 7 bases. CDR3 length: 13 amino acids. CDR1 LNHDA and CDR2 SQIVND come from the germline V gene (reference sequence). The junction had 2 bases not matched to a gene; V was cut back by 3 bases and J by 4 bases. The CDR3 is CASSMGTAYGYTF. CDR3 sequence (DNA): TGTGCCAGTAGTATGGGGACAGCCTATGGCTACACCTTC.

The CDR3 protein is CASSTIQAGGKYNEQFF. The CDR3 DNA sequence: TGCGCCAGCAGTACTATACAAGCGGGAGGTAAATACAATGAGCAGTTCTTC. The chain joins TRBV5-1 to TRBJ2-1; the match to TRBD2 covers 9 bases. Trimming at V came to 5 bases and at J to 4 bases, leaving 13 bases not matched to a gene. The CDR3 length is 17 residues. The V gene's germline CDR1 is SGHRS and CDR2 YFSETQ.

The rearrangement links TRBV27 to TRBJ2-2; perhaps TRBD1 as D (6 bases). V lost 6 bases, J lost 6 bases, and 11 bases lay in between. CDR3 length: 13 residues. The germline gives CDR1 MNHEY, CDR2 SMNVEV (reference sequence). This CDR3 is CASSLDRPGELFF. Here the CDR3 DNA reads TGTGCCAGCAGCCTCGACAGGCCCGGGGAGCTGTTTTTT.

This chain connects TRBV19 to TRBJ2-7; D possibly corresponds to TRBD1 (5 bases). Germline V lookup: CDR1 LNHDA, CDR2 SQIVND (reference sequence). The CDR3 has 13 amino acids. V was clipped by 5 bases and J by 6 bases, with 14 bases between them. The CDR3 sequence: CASSQRGEREQYF. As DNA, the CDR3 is TGTGCCAGTAGTCAAAGGGGCGAACGCGAGCAGTACTTC. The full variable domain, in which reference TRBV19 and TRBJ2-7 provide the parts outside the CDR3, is DGGITQSPKYLFRKEGQNVTLSCEQNLNHDAMYWYRQDPGQGLRLIYYSQIVNDFQKGDIAEGYSVSREKKESFPLTVTSAQKNPTAFYLCASSQRGEREQYFGPGTRLTVT.

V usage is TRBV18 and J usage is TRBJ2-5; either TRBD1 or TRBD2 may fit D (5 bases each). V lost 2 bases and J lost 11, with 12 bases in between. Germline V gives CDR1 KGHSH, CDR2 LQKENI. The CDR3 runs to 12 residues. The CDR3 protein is CASSPRGEEQYF. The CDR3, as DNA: TGTGCCAGCTCACCAAGGGGAGAAGAGCAGTACTTC.

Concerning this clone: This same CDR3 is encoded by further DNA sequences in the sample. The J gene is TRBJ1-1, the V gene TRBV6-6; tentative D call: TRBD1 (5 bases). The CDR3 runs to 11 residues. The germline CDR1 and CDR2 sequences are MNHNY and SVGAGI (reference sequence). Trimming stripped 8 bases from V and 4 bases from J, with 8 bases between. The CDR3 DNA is TGTGCCAGCGGACAAAGCACTGAAGCTTTCTTT. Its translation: CASGQSTEAFF.

Written as DNA, the CDR3 is TGTGCCATCAGTGCGGGACTAGCGGGAGAGAGTGATACGCAGTATTTT. Residues: CAISAGLAGESDTQYF. The rearrangement links TRBV10-3 to TRBJ2-3; 14 bases are shared with TRBD2. Germline V gene sequence: CDR1 ENHRY, CDR2 SYGVKD. V trimming: 4 bases; J trimming: 6 bases; junction bases outside the gene matches: 6. This CDR3 is built from 16 residues.

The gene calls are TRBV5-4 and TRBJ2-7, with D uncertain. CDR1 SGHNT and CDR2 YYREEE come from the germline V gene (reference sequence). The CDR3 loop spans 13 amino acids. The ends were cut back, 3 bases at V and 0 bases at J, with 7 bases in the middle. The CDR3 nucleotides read TGTGCCAGCAGCTCCGGCGTCTCCTACGAGCAGTACTTC. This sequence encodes CASSSGVSYEQYF.

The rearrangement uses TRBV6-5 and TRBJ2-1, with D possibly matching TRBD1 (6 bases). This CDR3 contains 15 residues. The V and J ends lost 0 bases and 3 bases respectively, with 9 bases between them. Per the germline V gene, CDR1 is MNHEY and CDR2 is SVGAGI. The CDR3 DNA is TGTGCCAGCAGTTACTCTTGGGGGCTCTACAATGAGCAGTTCTTC. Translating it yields CASSYSWGLYNEQFF.

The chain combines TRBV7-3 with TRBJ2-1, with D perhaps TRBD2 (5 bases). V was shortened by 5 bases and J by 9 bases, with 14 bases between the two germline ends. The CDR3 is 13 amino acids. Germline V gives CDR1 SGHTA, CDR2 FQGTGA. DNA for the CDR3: TGTGCCAGCAGCCAGCAGCCGGCGGGTGAGCAGTTCTTC. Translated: CASSQQPAGEQFF.